The 6 T cell receptor beta chains in this list originate from one sample, sequenced in a study of T cells after yellow fever vaccination. TCRdb called the 5' RACE reads again in MiXCR, with one record for every CDR3 protein. The sample has a few hundred thousand distinct CDR3 sequences, 6.2% seen once. Here the sequenced sample was PBMCs, taken 5 days after the yellow fever booster vaccination. These receptors came from a man aged 25 to 40 who received the YFV17D yellow fever vaccine.

This clonotype was seen only a few times. This chain joins TRBV7-9 and TRBJ1-1; tentatively, D is TRBD1 (5 bases). Germline CDR1 and CDR2: SEHNR and FQNEAQ (reference sequence). This CDR3 spans 13 amino acids. V lost 5 bases, J lost 3 bases, and 10 bases lay in between. This CDR3 reads CASSVQEYTEAFF. Written as DNA, the CDR3 is TGTGCCAGCAGCGTACAGGAGTACACTGAAGCTTTCTTT. The full variable domain, completed using reference TRBV7-9 and TRBJ1-1, is DTGVSQNPRHKITKRGQNVTFRCDPISEHNRLYWYRQTLGQGPEFLTYFQNEAQLEKSRLLSDRFSAERPKGSFSTLEIQRTEQGDSAMYLCASSVQEYTEAFFGQGTRLTVV.

This clonotype was seen at least ten times. This chain links TRBV7-2 with TRBJ2-3; 7 bases agree with TRBD1. J gave up 0 bases and V 5 bases, and 5 bases lay outside the gene matches. Germline loops: CDR1 SGHTA, CDR2 FQGNSA. The CDR3 spans 15 residues. The CDR3 bases are TGTGCCAGCAGCCGACAGGGTTCGAGCACAGATACGCAGTATTTT. Translation gives CASSRQGSSTDTQYF.

J is TRBJ2-3 and V is TRBV7-2, with 7 bases lining up with TRBD2. CDR1 and CDR2 from the germline V gene are SGHTA and FQGNSA. This CDR3 is 16 amino acids long. Germline trimming cut 5 bases from V and 6 bases from J; bases unmatched to any gene: 14. CDR3 residues: CASSLQARSGMDTQYF. The DNA for the CDR3 is TGTGCCAGCAGCCTTCAAGCGCGAAGCGGGATGGATACGCAGTATTTT.

This clonotype occurred many times. The chain links TRBV29-1 to TRBJ2-2; D not resolved. Germline V gene lookup returns CDR1 SQVTM and CDR2 ANQGSEA. This CDR3 is 15 amino acids long. V lost 1 base, J lost 0 bases, and 9 bases lay in between. The CDR3 here is CSVEVSSPNTGELFF. In DNA form, the CDR3 reads TGCAGCGTTGAAGTGTCTAGTCCGAACACCGGGGAGCTGTTTTTT.

There are many counts of this clonotype. The chain couples TRBV10-1 to TRBJ2-1, with 8 bases that match TRBD2. There are 14 residues in the CDR3. CDR1 and CDR2 from the germline V gene are WNHNN and SYGVQD (reference sequence). The V gene end was trimmed by 2 bases and the J gene end by 8 bases; junction bases not matched to a gene: 5. The CDR3 region has the DNA TGCGCCAGCAGTGAGAGCGGGAGTAAAGATGAGCAGTTCTTC. This sequence encodes CASSESGSKDEQFF.

This clonotype was picked up a small number of times. J is TRBJ2-2 and V is TRBV28; 7 bases match TRBD1. The J segment lost 3 bases and the V segment lost 4 bases, leaving 2 bases of the junction unmatched. From germline, CDR1 is MDHEN and CDR2 SYDVKM. The length of the CDR3 is 14 residues. The CDR3 is CASSSQGDTGELFF. The CDR3, as DNA: TGTGCCAGCAGTTCTCAGGGGGACACCGGGGAGCTGTTTTTT.